The 32 T cell receptor beta chains given below trace back to one sample, sequenced in a study of T cell responses to AZD1222 COVID-19 vaccine. The protocol was immunoSEQ multiplex PCR, while the TCRdb copy is restricted to in-frame clones and leaves out a portion. The table shows 160,000 or so clones, with around nine tenths occurring only once. Sequences were derived from peripheral blood, sampled on day 0 of AZD1222 vaccination. Receptors were obtained from an adult in good health.

This sequence joins TRBV7-6 and TRBJ2-6, with TRBD1 matching over 7 bases. The J segment lost 1 base and the V segment lost 1 base, leaving 7 bases of the junction unmatched. Germline CDR1 and CDR2: SGHVS and FNYEAQ. The CDR3 contains 18 residues. Here the CDR3 reads CASSLVGQYISGANVLTF. CDR3 nucleotides: TGTGCCAGCAGCTTAGTGGGACAGTATATTTCTGGGGCCAACGTCCTGACTTTC.

This clone was seen only once. V usage is TRBV29-1 and J usage is TRBJ1-2, with D uncertain. Trimming pared 3 bases from V and 4 bases from J, leaving 18 bases between. This CDR3 is 15 amino acids long. Germline CDR1 and CDR2: SQVTM and ANQGSEA. CDR3 sequence (DNA): TGCAGCGTTGACGCAGGAGGGTATGCAGCCTATGGCTACACCTTC. Its protein product is CSVDAGGYAAYGYTF.

The rearrangement joins TRBV6-6 to TRBJ1-5; D is perhaps TRBD1 (6 bases). There are 17 residues in the CDR3. V lost 5 bases and J lost 0, with 17 bases in between. Germline CDR1 MNHNY, CDR2 SVGAGI (reference sequence). The CDR3 DNA reads as TGTGCCAGCAGTCCGGGACAAGGAGGTTATAGCAATCAGCCCCAGCATTTT. Residues: CASSPGQGGYSNQPQHF.

The genes are TRBV24-1 and TRBJ2-1; no firm D call. Germline CDR1 and CDR2: KGHDR and SFDVKD. This CDR3 has 13 residues. With 4 bases removed from V and 6 bases from J, the gap between germline ends came to 9 bases. The CDR3 loop is CATSEIGINEQFF. CDR3 sequence (DNA): TGTGCCACCAGTGAGATAGGGATCAATGAGCAGTTCTTC.

This clone was observed a handful of times. This chain links TRBV6-1 with TRBJ1-1, with D uncertain. This CDR3 comprises 13 residues. The V and J ends lost 2 bases and 4 bases respectively, with 8 bases between them. Germline values: CDR1 MNHNS, CDR2 SASEGT. The CDR3 is CASSETVPTEAFF. The CDR3 region has the DNA TGTGCCAGCAGTGAAACAGTGCCCACTGAAGCTTTCTTT.

The sample holds a few counts of this clone. V is TRBV5-1 and J is TRBJ1-2, with D perhaps matching TRBD1 (5 bases). CDR1 and CDR2 from the germline V gene are SGHRS and YFSETQ. The CDR3 is made up of 15 amino acids. V was cut by 4 bases and J by 0 bases, with 13 bases left in between. In nucleotides, the CDR3 is TGCGCCAGCAGCACCGGGGCATACGCTAACTATGGCTACACCTTC. Translation gives CASSTGAYANYGYTF. Based on the CDR3 plus reference TRBV5-1 and TRBJ1-2, the full variable domain is KAGVTQTPRYLIKTRGQQVTLSCSPISGHRSVSWYQQTPGQGLQFLFEYFSETQRNKGNFPGRFSGRQFSNSRSEMNVSTLELGDSALYLCASSTGAYANYGYTFGSGTRLTVV.

This clone occurred a few times. The chain has TRBV28 and TRBJ2-7, with a possible D match to TRBD1 (5 bases). In germline, CDR1 is MDHEN, CDR2 SYDVKM. This CDR3 has 13 amino acids. Deletions cut 3 bases from V and 3 bases from J, with 9 bases between. CDR3: CASSFPGNYEQYF. The CDR3 DNA reads TGTGCCAGCAGTTTCCCAGGGAACTACGAGCAGTACTTC.

This chain connects TRBV11-2 to TRBJ1-2, with 9 nucleotides matching TRBD1. V was clipped by 5 bases and J by 5 bases; unmatched bases: 6. Germline lookup yields CDR1 SGHAT and CDR2 FQNNGV. The CDR3 has 14 amino acids. The DNA of the CDR3 is TGTGCCAGCAGCCCGGACAGGGGAGTTTATGGCTACACCTTC. Encoded protein: CASSPDRGVYGYTF.

V is TRBV4-3 and J is TRBJ2-5; 11 bases are a match to TRBD2. The CDR3 covers 16 residues. With 4 bases clipped from V and 4 bases from J, the junction kept 8 bases outside the gene matches. Germline CDR1 is LGHNA and CDR2 is YSLEER. CDR3 sequence reads: CASSRQLAGEGETQYF. The CDR3 nucleotides read TGCGCCAGCAGCCGGCAACTAGCGGGAGAGGGAGAGACCCAGTACTTC.

The chain links TRBV7-2 to TRBJ2-3; either TRBD1 or TRBD2 may supply D (5 bases each). Germline assignment: CDR1 SGHTA and CDR2 FQGNSA. V was pared by 1 base and J by 2 bases, with 13 bases between. CDR3 length: 16 residues. DNA for the CDR3: TGTGCCAGCAGCTTAGGTCTGAGGGGCTACACAGATACGCAGTATTTT. This sequence encodes CASSLGLRGYTDTQYF.

The rearrangement uses TRBV27 and TRBJ2-5; TRBD2 agrees at 8 bases. CDR3 size: 14 residues. Germline V gene sequence: CDR1 MNHEY, CDR2 SMNVEV (reference sequence). V lost 3 bases and J lost 3; bases outside the gene matches: 3. CDR3 in amino acids: CASSLGLVKETQYF. The CDR3 bases are TGTGCCAGCAGTTTGGGACTAGTGAAAGAGACCCAGTACTTC.

The V call is TRBV5-1, the J call TRBJ1-5; maybe TRBD1 (6 bases). The V and J ends lost 0 bases and 0 bases respectively, with 13 bases between them. The CDR3 contains 17 residues. The germline V gene encodes CDR1 SGHRS and CDR2 YFSETQ. DNA of the CDR3: TGCGCCAGCAGCTTGGCCCTTGGGGGCTTTAGCAATCAGCCCCAGCATTTT. It is translated as CASSLALGGFSNQPQHF. Using reference TRBV5-1 and TRBJ1-5 for the parts outside the CDR3, the full variable domain is KAGVTQTPRYLIKTRGQQVTLSCSPISGHRSVSWYQQTPGQGLQFLFEYFSETQRNKGNFPGRFSGRQFSNSRSEMNVSTLELGDSALYLCASSLALGGFSNQPQHFGDGTRLSIL.

The chain uses TRBV4-2 and TRBJ2-5; TRBD1 aligns across 10 bases. The CDR3 sequence is 16 residues long. The germline V gene encodes CDR1 LGHNA and CDR2 YNFKEQ. Losses at the gene ends were 1 base for V and 4 bases for J; bases not matched to a gene: 6. In nucleotides, the CDR3 is TGTGCCAGCAGCCAAGTCTCGGACAGGGGGAGAGAGACCCAGTACTTC. Amino acid sequence: CASSQVSDRGRETQYF.

This clone came up a few times. The CDR3 is CASSLTSGSEQFF. The DNA of the CDR3 is TGTGCCAGCAGTTTGACTAGCGGGAGTGAGCAGTTCTTC. The rearrangement links TRBV28 to TRBJ2-1, with TRBD2 identical over 12 bases. Germline V gives CDR1 MDHEN, CDR2 SYDVKM. The ends lost 3 bases at V and 9 bases at J; junction bases unmatched: 0. This CDR3 region has 13 residues.

V usage is TRBV7-9 and J usage is TRBJ1-1, with TRBD1 matching over 9 bases. J was trimmed by 1 base and V by 6 bases; bases with no gene match: 6. Per the germline V gene, CDR1 is SEHNR and CDR2 is FQNEAQ (reference sequence). There are 15 residues in the CDR3. CDR3 in DNA: TGTGCCAGCAGGCAAGGGGACAGGGCGAACACTGAAGCTTTCTTT. Protein product: CASRQGDRANTEAFF.

The rearrangement uses TRBV12-3 or TRBV12-4 and TRBJ1-1; maybe TRBD1 (5 bases). This CDR3 spans 13 amino acids. V was shortened by 3 bases and J by 7 bases, with 12 bases between the two germline ends. CDR3 amino acids: CASSFLQGFEAFF. The CDR3 DNA is TGTGCCAGCAGTTTTCTTCAGGGCTTTGAAGCTTTCTTT.

This chain uses TRBV19 with TRBJ1-5, with a possible D match to TRBD1 (6 bases). The CDR3 is 15 residues long. Trimming shortened V by 6 bases and J by 0 bases, and 12 bases separated the two germline ends. Germline V CDR1 and CDR2: LNHDA, SQIVND (reference sequence). The CDR3 coding sequence is TGTGCCAGTAGGCCCAGGGGTTCTAGCAATCAGCCCCAGCATTTT. It translates to CASRPRGSSNQPQHF.

The V call is TRBV4-1, the J call TRBJ1-1; unclear D gene. The CDR3 is 13 residues long. The V end lost 1 base, the J end lost 5 bases, and 8 bases lay between the germline ends. Germline values: CDR1 MGHRA, CDR2 YSYEKL. The CDR3 sequence is CASSQVLGTEAFF. CDR3 nucleotides: TGCGCCAGCAGCCAAGTACTTGGGACTGAAGCTTTCTTT.

The rearrangement joins TRBV29-1 to TRBJ2-1; unclear D gene. The length of the CDR3 is 12 residues. Trimming cost V 6 bases and J 6 bases, with 12 bases left between them. The germline V gene encodes CDR1 SQVTM and CDR2 ANQGSEA. In DNA, the CDR3 is TGCAGCGTAGACGGAAATAGCAATGAGCAGTTCTTC. It encodes CSVDGNSNEQFF.

On this clone: The junction and the germline gene differ at one end; a read error may be behind it. The rearrangement uses TRBV12-3 or TRBV12-4 and TRBJ1-1; no firm D call. The CDR3 extends over 11 amino acids. The CDR3 DNA reads TGTACCAGCAGTGCTAACACTGAAGCTTTCTTT. Protein: CTSSANTEAFF.

This clone was seen a handful of times. The V and J genes are TRBV4-1 and TRBJ1-1; D is uncertain. From germline, CDR1 is MGHRA and CDR2 YSYEKL. This CDR3 has 16 residues. V lost 2 bases and J lost 0, with 13 bases in between. The DNA of the CDR3 is TGCGCCAGCAGCCAAACCCAGGAGGAGCTGAACACTGAAGCTTTCTTT. This translates into CASSQTQEELNTEAFF.

V gene TRBV28 combines with J gene TRBJ2-5; D gene ambiguous. Per germline, CDR1 MDHEN and CDR2 SYDVKM. Trimming pared 6 bases from V and 4 bases from J, leaving 21 bases between. This CDR3 has 16 residues. In nucleotides, the CDR3 is TGTGCCAGCAGCCACCCTAGGACCTTAGAGCGAGAGACCCAGTACTTC. Translated: CASSHPRTLERETQYF.

The CDR3 reads CASSLRRGSTEAFF. The CDR3 DNA sequence: TGTGCCAGCAGCTTACGCCGGGGAAGCACTGAAGCTTTCTTT. This rearrangement joins TRBV7-2 to TRBJ1-1, with no clear D. Trimming removed 2 bases from V and 4 bases from J, with 11 bases in between. This CDR3 spans 14 amino acids. Per the germline V gene, CDR1 is SGHTA and CDR2 is FQGNSA.

V gene TRBV27 combines with J gene TRBJ1-1; D is undetermined. The CDR3 length is 13 residues. From germline, CDR1 is MNHEY and CDR2 SMNVEV (reference sequence). V dropped 8 bases and J dropped 0 bases, with 10 bases sitting between them. In DNA, the CDR3 is TGTGCCAGCTCCAAGGAGGTGAACACTGAAGCTTTCTTT. It codes for CASSKEVNTEAFF.

The chain has TRBV25-1 and TRBJ2-7; 10 bases match TRBD1. The CDR3 has 13 amino acids. V lost 8 bases and J lost 3; bases outside the gene matches: 4. From germline, CDR1 is MGHDK and CDR2 SYGVNS. CDR3 in amino acids: CASGRTGGYEQYF. DNA of the CDR3: TGTGCCAGCGGGCGGACAGGGGGCTACGAGCAGTACTTC.

This sequence joins TRBV6-5 and TRBJ1-1; TRBD1 matches at 10 bases. The V segment lost 7 bases and the J segment 7 bases; nucleotides outside the gene matches: 9. Germline lookup yields CDR1 MNHEY and CDR2 SVGAGI. CDR3 length: 14 amino acids. The CDR3 here is CASKKGQGRIEAFF. The CDR3, as DNA: TGTGCCAGCAAAAAGGGACAGGGGCGAATTGAAGCTTTCTTT.

The chain combines TRBV4-1 with TRBJ2-7; D is ambiguous. Trimming left V 1 base short and J 2 bases short, with 15 bases between. Germline V CDR1 and CDR2: MGHRA, YSYEKL. There are 16 residues in the CDR3. CDR3 sequence (DNA): TGCGCCAGCAGCCAAGTTTTTGGAACTCCTACCTACGAGCAGTACTTC. It yields the protein CASSQVFGTPTYEQYF.

The chain employs TRBV7-2 and TRBJ2-7; D might be TRBD1 or TRBD2, each matching 5 bases. The CDR3 contains 14 residues. From germline, CDR1 is SGHTA and CDR2 FQGNSA. V lost 5 bases and J 0 bases, leaving 11 bases between the germline ends. The CDR3 region has the DNA TGTGCCAGCAGCCCCCGGGGCGGCTCCTACGAGCAGTACTTC. This encodes CASSPRGGSYEQYF. Filled out from reference TRBV7-2 and TRBJ2-7, the complete variable domain reads GAGVSQSPSNKVTEKGKDVELRCDPISGHTALYWYRQSLGQGLEFLIYFQGNSAPDKSGLPSDRFSAERTGGSVSTLTIQRTQQEDSAVYLCASSPRGGSYEQYFGPGTRLTVT.

The V gene is TRBV2, the J gene TRBJ2-4; D not certain. V lost 4 bases, J lost 2 bases, and 12 bases lay in between. The CDR3 spans 15 residues. CDR1 is SNHLY and CDR2 is FYNNEI in the germline V gene. Here the CDR3 reads CASSAEIWPKNIQYF. CDR3 DNA sequence: TGTGCCAGCAGTGCCGAGATTTGGCCCAAAAACATTCAGTACTTC.

The chain uses TRBV10-3 and TRBJ2-7; 7 bases are shared with TRBD2. CDR1 is ENHRY and CDR2 is SYGVKD in the germline V gene. The trim removed 0 bases at V and 3 bases at J, leaving 2 bases unmatched. CDR3 length: 14 amino acids. The CDR3 sequence: CAISESERGYEQYF. The CDR3, as DNA: TGTGCCATCAGTGAGTCCGAGCGGGGCTACGAGCAGTACTTC.

A single count supports this clone. This chain connects TRBV7-9 to TRBJ2-7; maybe TRBD1 (6 bases). The CDR3 is 11 amino acids. CDR1 SEHNR and CDR2 FQNEAQ come from the germline V gene (reference sequence). V lost 4 bases to trimming and J lost 5 bases, with 6 bases between them. Written as DNA, the CDR3 is TGTGCCAGCAGCTACAGGGACGAGCAGTACTTC. Translated: CASSYRDEQYF.

The genes are TRBV24-1 and TRBJ2-5; D tentatively reads TRBD1 or TRBD2 (7 bases each). The CDR3 sequence is 16 residues long. The germline V gene has CDR1 KGHDR and CDR2 SFDVKD. Trimming pared 5 bases from V and 4 bases from J, leaving 19 bases between. CDR3 sequence reads: CATSGRDREGIETQYF. The CDR3 DNA reads as TGTGCCACCAGTGGGCGAGACAGGGAGGGGATAGAGACCCAGTACTTC.